Each of the 4 T cell receptor beta chains below was sequenced from the same sample in a study of blood T cell repertoires in COVID-19. Sequencing used immunoSEQ multiplex PCR; TCRdb keeps in-frame clones, though not all of them. The sample includes over 150,000 clones, over 75% of them seen just once. The sample was peripheral blood. These receptors all stem from a woman aged 45-60 years with acute or convalescent COVID-19.

The chain uses TRBV7-2 and TRBJ2-1, with 10 bases fitting TRBD2. The germline CDR1 and CDR2 sequences are SGHTA and FQGNSA. The CDR3 has 17 residues. V gave up 5 bases and J gave up 0 bases; unmatched junction bases: 7. This CDR3 reads CASSPTSSGSSYNEQFF. In DNA form, the CDR3 reads TGTGCCAGCAGCCCGACATCTAGCGGGAGCTCCTACAATGAGCAGTTCTTC.

This clone was counted once. The chain employs TRBV28 and TRBJ1-3; possible D gene TRBD1, 5 bases. V was pared by 6 bases and J by 5 bases, with 23 bases between. CDR3 size: 17 residues. From germline, CDR1 is MDHEN and CDR2 SYDVKM. As DNA, the CDR3 is TGTGCCAGCAGCGCTGATGATGAGCGGGGGTGGAGAAACACCATATATTTT. This gives the protein CASSADDERGWRNTIYF.

The chain is built from TRBV12-5 and TRBJ2-2; 11 bases are a match to TRBD1. CDR1 and CDR2 (germline): LGHNT, FRNRAP. V shed 6 bases, J shed 4 bases, and the junction held 7 bases outside the gene matches. CDR3 length equals 16 residues. Written as DNA, the CDR3 is TGTGCTAGTGGCACCGGACAGGGGGCGGCCACCGGGGAGCTGTTTTTT. The encoded protein is CASGTGQGAATGELFF. The variable domain in full, with the rest retrieved from reference TRBV12-5 and TRBJ2-2, is DARVTQTPRHKVTEMGQEVTMRCQPILGHNTVFWYRQTMMQGLELLAYFRNRAPLDDSGMPKDRFSAEMPDATLATLKIQPSEPRDSAVYFCASGTGQGAATGELFFGEGSRLTVL.

This chain joins TRBV28 and TRBJ2-7; the D gene is possibly TRBD1 (7 bases). Germline CDR1 and CDR2: MDHEN and SYDVKM. Deletions cut 11 bases from V and 2 bases from J, with 16 bases between. This CDR3 is 13 amino acids long. The CDR3 nucleotides read TGTGCCTTATCCCCAGGGGGGACCTACGAGCAGTACTTC. Protein product: CALSPGGTYEQYF.